Many counts were recorded for the clone carrying this T cell receptor (beta chain). Its antigen is still unknown. TCRdb re-called the 5' RACE reads with MiXCR, one entry per CDR3 protein. The table has roughly 620,000 distinct CDR3 sequences, about a sixth seen once; the top ten hold 12%. The CDR3 runs 16 residues. Germline V gene data show CDR1 as LNHDA and CDR2 as SQIVND (reference sequence). J gave up 4 bases and V 3 bases, and 5 bases lay outside the gene matches. This sample stems from a study of T-cell memory formation after mild COVID-19. Study overall: The TCR clusters were mostly specific to one donor.

Whole-study findings and limits: In second-wave clones peaking day 37, SARS-CoV-2 specificity remained unconfirmed. Contracting clones, day 15 to 85, had balanced CD4/CD8, and later expanders favored CD4+. Mainly in CM and EM were contracting CD4+ clones; CD8+ were in EMRA.

The sequencing sample was made of PBMCs or a T cell subset sorted from them (not recorded which). This TCR was sampled from an adult woman who had mild COVID-19 (a few samples of this study predate the infection). Cell type and time point are not known. The chain combines TRBV19 with TRBJ2-7; TRBD2 matches 14 bases. CDR3 protein: CASSMGLAGAVYEQYF. The CDR3 nucleotides read TGTGCCAGTAGTATGGGACTAGCGGGAGCGGTTTACGAGCAGTACTTC.